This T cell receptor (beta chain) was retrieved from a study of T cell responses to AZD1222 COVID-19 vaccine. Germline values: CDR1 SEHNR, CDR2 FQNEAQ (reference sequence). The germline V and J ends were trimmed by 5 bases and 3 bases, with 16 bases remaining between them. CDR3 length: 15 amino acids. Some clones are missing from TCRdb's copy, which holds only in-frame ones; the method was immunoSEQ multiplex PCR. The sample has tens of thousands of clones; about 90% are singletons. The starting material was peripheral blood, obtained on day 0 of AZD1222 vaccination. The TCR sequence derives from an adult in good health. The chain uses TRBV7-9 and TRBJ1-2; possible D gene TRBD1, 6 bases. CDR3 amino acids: CASSTRQENYYGYTF. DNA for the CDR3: TGTGCCAGCAGCACCCGACAGGAGAACTACTATGGCTACACCTTC.